This T cell receptor (beta chain) was captured in a study of cytomegalovirus exposure and HLA in healthy donors. The CDR3 totals 14 residues. Germline V lookup: CDR1 LNHDA, CDR2 SQIVND (reference sequence). The V gene lost 5 bases and the J gene lost 0 bases, with 10 bases spanning the gap. A remark on this clone: Its antigen remains unknown.

The donors were members of the validation cohort comprising over a hundred subjects, separate from the roughly 640-subject first cohort. Method: immunoSEQ multiplex PCR; TCRdb's copy keeps in-frame clones and lacks some. The sample gives 100,000 to 150,000 clones, about 96% of which show up once; 1.7% is in the top ten. Study-wide points: Many donors shared some public TCRs, even though most TCR sequences were rare.

Specimen: PBMCs. This chain connects TRBV19 to TRBJ1-1, with D perhaps matching TRBD1 (6 bases). The TCR originated in a man younger than 30 in good health and CMV-seronegative. CDR3 residues: CASSAGQMNTEAFF. The CDR3 DNA reads TGTGCCAGTAGTGCAGGACAGATGAACACTGAAGCTTTCTTT.